Described below is a single TCR beta chain sequence and its context. Its antigen is unidentified. Germline CDR1 SNHLY, CDR2 FYNNEI. This CDR3 contains 15 residues. With 4 bases clipped from V and 1 base from J, the junction kept 7 bases outside the gene matches. This entry is derived from a study of cytomegalovirus exposure and HLA in healthy donors. The PCR was carried out with 60 Vbeta primers and 13 Jbeta primers. Profiled with immunoSEQ multiplex PCR; TCRdb holds only in-frame clones, not every one. The data contain 150,000 to 200,000 clones, roughly 78% of them singletons. General observations from the study: Cytomegalovirus-associated status was assigned to more than 150 TCR beta chains.

V and J are TRBV2 and TRBJ2-7; 7 bases map to TRBD1. This sequence was found in a man aged 35-49 years in good health and CMV-seropositive. Sequencing was performed on PBMCs. The CDR3 DNA reads as TGTGCCAGCAGTGGGGGTGGGACAGAGTCCTACGAGCAGTACTTC. Protein product: CASSGGGTESYEQYF.